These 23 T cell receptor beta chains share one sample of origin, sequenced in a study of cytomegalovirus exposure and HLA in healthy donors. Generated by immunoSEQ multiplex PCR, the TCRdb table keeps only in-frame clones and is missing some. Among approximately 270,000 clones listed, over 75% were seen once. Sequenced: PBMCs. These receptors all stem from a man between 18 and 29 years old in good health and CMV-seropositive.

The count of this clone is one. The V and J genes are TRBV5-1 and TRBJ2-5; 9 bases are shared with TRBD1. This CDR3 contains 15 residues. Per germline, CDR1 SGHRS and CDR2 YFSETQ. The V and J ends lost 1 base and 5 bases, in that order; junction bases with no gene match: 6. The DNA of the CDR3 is TGCGCCAGCAGCTTGTTGGGGACAGGGCACGAGACCCAGTACTTC. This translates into CASSLLGTGHETQYF.

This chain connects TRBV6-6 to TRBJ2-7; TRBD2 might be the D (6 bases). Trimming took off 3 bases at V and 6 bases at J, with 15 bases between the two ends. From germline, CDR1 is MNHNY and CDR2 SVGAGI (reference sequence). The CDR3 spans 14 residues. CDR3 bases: TGTGCCAGCAGTTATGGGACTTCAACCGGCGAGCAGTACTTC. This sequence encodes CASSYGTSTGEQYF.

The CDR3 DNA is TGCGCCAGCAGCTTGGAGGGGGCCGCCAGCACTGAAGCTTTCTTT. It yields the protein CASSLEGAASTEAFF. The V gene is TRBV5-1, the J gene TRBJ1-1; 7 positions match TRBD1. V shed 0 bases, J shed 4 bases, and the junction held 6 bases outside the gene matches. CDR1 is SGHRS, CDR2 YFSETQ, per germline. The CDR3 extends over 15 amino acids.

The CDR3 nucleotides are TGTGCCAGCACCCTTCCCCCGCCGAGGGATACGCAGTATTTT. Amino acid sequence: CASTLPPPRDTQYF. The chain has TRBV28 and TRBJ2-3; D is ambiguous. Per the germline V gene, CDR1 is MDHEN and CDR2 is SYDVKM. Between the trimmed V and J ends, which lost 7 bases and 6 bases, there was a span of 17 bases. This CDR3 is built from 14 residues.

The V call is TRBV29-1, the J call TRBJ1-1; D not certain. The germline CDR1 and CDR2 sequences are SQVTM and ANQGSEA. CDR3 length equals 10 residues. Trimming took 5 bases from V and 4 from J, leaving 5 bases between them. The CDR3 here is CSVRGTEAFF. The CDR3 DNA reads TGCAGCGTTCGGGGCACTGAAGCTTTCTTT. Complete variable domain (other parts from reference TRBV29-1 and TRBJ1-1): SAVISQKPSRDICQRGTSLTIQCQVDSQVTMMFWYRQQPGQSLTLIATANQGSEATYESGFVIDKFPISRPNLTFSTLTVSNMSPEDSSIYLCSVRGTEAFFGQGTRLTVV.

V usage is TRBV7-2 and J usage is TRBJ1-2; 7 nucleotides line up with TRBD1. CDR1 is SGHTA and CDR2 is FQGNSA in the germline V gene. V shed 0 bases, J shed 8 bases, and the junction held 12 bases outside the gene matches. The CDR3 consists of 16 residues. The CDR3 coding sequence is TGTGCCAGCAGCTTAGCCGGGACAGCCTTAGGAGGGGGCTACACCTTC. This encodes CASSLAGTALGGGYTF.

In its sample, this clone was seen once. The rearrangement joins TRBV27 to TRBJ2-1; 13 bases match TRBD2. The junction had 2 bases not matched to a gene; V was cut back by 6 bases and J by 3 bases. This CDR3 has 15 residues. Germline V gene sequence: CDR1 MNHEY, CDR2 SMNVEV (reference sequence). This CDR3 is CASRGLAGNYNEQFF. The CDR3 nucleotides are TGTGCCAGCAGGGGACTAGCGGGAAACTACAATGAGCAGTTCTTC.

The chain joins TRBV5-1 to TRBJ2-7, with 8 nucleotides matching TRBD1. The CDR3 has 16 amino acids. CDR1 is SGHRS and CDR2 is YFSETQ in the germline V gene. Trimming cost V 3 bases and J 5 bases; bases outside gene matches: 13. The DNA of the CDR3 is TGCGCCAGCAGCTCCTACAACAGGGGGGCAAGGCACGAGCAGTACTTC. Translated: CASSSYNRGARHEQYF.

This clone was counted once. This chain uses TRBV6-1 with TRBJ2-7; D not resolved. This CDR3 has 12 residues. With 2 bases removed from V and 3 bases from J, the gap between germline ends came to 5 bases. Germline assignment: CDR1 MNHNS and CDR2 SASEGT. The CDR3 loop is CASSESYYEQYF. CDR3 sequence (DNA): TGTGCCAGCAGTGAAAGTTACTACGAGCAGTACTTC.

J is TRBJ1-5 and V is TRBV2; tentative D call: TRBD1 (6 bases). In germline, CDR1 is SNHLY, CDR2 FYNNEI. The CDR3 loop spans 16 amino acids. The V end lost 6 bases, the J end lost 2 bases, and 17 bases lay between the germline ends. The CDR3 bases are TGTGCCAGCAGCGGGTCATGGGGGCTGGGCAATCAGCCCCAGCATTTT. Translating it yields CASSGSWGLGNQPQHF.

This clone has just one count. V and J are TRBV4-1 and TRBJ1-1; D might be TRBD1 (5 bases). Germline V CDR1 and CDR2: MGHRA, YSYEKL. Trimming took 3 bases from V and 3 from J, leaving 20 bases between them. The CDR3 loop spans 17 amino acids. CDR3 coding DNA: TGCGCCAGCAGCCACGACTCCCAGGGAGTGTGGGACACTGAAGCTTTCTTT. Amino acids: CASSHDSQGVWDTEAFF.

The CDR3 reads CASRWGGTRDEQFF. In nucleotides, the CDR3 is TGTGCCAGCAGGTGGGGCGGGACCCGGGATGAGCAGTTCTTC. The gene calls are TRBV6-5 and TRBJ2-1; D perhaps matches TRBD2 (6 bases). The CDR3 is 14 residues long. Trimming removed 6 bases from V and 8 bases from J, with 17 bases in between. CDR1 and CDR2 from the germline V gene are MNHEY and SVGAGI.

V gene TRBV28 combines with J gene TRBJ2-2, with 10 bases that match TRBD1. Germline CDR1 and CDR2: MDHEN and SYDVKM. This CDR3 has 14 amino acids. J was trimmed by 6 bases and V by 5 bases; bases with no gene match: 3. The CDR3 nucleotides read TGTGCCAGCAGTCGCGGGACAGGGGCCGGGGAGCTGTTTTTT. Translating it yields CASSRGTGAGELFF.

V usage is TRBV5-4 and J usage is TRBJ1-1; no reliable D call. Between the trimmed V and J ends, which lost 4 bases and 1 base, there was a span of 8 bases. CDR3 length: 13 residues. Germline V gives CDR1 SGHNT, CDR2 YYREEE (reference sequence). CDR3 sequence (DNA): TGTGCCAGCAGCCTGCTGGAGAACACTGAAGCTTTCTTT. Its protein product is CASSLLENTEAFF.

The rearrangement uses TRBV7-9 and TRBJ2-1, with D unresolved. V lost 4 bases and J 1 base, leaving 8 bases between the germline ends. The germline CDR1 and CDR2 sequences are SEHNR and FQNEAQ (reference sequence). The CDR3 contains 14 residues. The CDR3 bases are TGTGCCAGCAGCTCTACGACATCCTACAATGAGCAGTTCTTC. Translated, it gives CASSSTTSYNEQFF.

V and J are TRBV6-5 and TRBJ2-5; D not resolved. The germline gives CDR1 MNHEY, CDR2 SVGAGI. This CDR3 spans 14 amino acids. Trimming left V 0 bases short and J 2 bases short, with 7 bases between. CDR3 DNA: TGTGCCAGCAGTTACTCGGGGTGGCAAGAGACCCAGTACTTC. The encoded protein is CASSYSGWQETQYF.

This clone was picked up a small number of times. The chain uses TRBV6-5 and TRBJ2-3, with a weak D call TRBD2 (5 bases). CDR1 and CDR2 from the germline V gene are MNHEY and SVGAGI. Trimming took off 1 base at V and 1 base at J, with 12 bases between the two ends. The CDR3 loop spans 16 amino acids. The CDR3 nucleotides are TGTGCCAGCAGTTACTTTGTGGGAGCTGGCACAGATACGCAGTATTTT. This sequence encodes CASSYFVGAGTDTQYF.

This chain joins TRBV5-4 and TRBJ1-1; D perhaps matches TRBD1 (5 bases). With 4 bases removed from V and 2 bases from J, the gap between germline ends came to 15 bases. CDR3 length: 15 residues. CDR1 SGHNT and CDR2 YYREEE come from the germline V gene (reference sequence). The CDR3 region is CASSAAWDGNTEAFF. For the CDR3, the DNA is TGTGCCAGCAGCGCAGCGTGGGACGGTAACACTGAAGCTTTCTTT.

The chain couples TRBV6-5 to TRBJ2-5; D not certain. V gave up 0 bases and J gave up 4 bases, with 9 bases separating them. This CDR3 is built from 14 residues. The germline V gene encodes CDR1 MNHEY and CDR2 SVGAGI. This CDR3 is CASSYSFELETQYF. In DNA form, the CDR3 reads TGTGCCAGCAGTTACTCTTTTGAGCTAGAGACCCAGTACTTC.

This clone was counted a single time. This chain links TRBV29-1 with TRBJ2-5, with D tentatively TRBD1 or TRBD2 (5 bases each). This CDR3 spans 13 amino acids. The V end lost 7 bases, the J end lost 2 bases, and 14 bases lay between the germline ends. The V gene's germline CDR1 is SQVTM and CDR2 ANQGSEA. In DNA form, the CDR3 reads TGCAGCGCAGCGTGGGACGTACAAGAGACCCAGTACTTC. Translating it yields CSAAWDVQETQYF. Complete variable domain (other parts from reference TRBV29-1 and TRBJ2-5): SAVISQKPSRDICQRGTSLTIQCQVDSQVTMMFWYRQQPGQSLTLIATANQGSEATYESGFVIDKFPISRPNLTFSTLTVSNMSPEDSSIYLCSAAWDVQETQYFGPGTRLLVL.

CDR3 region: CAWGWDRVSEQYF. CDR3 DNA: TGTGCCTGGGGCTGGGACAGGGTTAGCGAGCAGTACTTC. The V call is TRBV30, the J call TRBJ2-7, with 9 positions matching TRBD1. The CDR3 has 13 amino acids. With 5 bases clipped from V and 6 bases from J, the junction kept 8 bases outside the gene matches. CDR1 is GTSNPN, CDR2 SVGIG, per germline (reference sequence).

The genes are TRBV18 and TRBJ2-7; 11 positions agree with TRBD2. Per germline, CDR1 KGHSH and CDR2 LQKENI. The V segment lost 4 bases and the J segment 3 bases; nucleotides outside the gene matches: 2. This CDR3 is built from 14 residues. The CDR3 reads CASSHSGRDYEQYF. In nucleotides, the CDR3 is TGTGCCAGCTCACATAGCGGGAGGGACTACGAGCAGTACTTC.

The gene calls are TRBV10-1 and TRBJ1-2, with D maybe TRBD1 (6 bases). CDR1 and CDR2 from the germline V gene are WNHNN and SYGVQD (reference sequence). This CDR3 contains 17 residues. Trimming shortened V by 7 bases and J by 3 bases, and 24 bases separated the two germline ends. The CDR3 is CASTKVQGEDADYGYTF. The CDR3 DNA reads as TGCGCCAGCACGAAGGTACAGGGAGAGGACGCAGACTATGGCTACACCTTC.